This paragraph covers one T cell receptor (beta chain) sequence. Its cognate antigen is unknown. This record comes from a study of blood T cells in healthy people across ages. Turning to the study itself: Capture by template switching was about one barcoded beta molecule per two T cells. Study findings and constraints: More naive CD4+ cells and higher diversity marked long-lived donors relative to aged donors. Those diversity estimates obtained from one million T cells were thought to be underestimates.

V was clipped by 4 bases and J by 8 bases, with 11 bases between them. This CDR3 spans 11 amino acids. Germline values: CDR1 SQVTM, CDR2 ANQGSEA. A sample-barcoded 5' primer and a J-beta primer mix were used in a second PCR of roughly 6 to 12 cycles. Each CDR3 protein gets one entry after TCRdb re-called the 5' RACE reads with MiXCR. The sample lists 1.5 million to 2 million distinct CDR3 sequences; about 30% were seen once. Total RNA amounts of at least 6 micrograms were extracted per sample. The TCR originated in a young woman in good health. J is TRBJ1-1 and V is TRBV29-1, with D hard to call. Input material: blood. CDR3 in amino acids: CSVAAGTEAFF. The DNA of the CDR3 is TGCAGCGTTGCGGCAGGAACAGAAGCTTTCTTT. The whole variable domain, remainder taken from reference TRBV29-1 and TRBJ1-1, is SAVISQKPSRDICQRGTSLTIQCQVDSQVTMMFWYRQQPGQSLTLIATANQGSEATYESGFVIDKFPISRPNLTFSTLTVSNMSPEDSSIYLCSVAAGTEAFFGQGTRLTVV.